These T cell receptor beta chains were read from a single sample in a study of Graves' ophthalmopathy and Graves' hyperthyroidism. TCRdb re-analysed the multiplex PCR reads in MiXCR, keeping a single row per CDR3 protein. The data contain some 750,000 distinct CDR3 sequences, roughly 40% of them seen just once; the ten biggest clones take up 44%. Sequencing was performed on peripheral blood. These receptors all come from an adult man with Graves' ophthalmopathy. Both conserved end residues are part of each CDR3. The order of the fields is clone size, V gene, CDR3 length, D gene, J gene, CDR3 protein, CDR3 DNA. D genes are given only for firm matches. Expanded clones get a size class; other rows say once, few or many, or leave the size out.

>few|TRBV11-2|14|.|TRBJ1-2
CASRSRQTEFGYTF
TGTGCCAGCAGATCAAGACAGACTGAATTTGGCTACACCTTC
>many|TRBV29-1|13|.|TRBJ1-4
CSVRGPANEKLFF
TGCAGCGTAAGGGGACCGGCTAATGAAAAACTGTTTTTT
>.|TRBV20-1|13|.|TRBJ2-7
CSASKHFSYEQYF
TGCAGTGCTAGTAAACATTTCTCCTACGAGCAGTACTTC
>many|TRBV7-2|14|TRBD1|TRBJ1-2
CASSPPQGRYGYTF
TGTGCCAGCAGCCCCCCACAGGGGCGCTATGGCTACACCTTC
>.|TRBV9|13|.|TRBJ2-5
CASSPGEVETQYF
TGTGCCAGCAGTCCAGGGGAGGTTGAGACCCAGTACTTC
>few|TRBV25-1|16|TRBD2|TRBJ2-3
CASRGGLALGTDTQYF
TGTGCCAGCAGGGGAGGACTAGCGCTCGGCACAGATACGCAGTATTTT
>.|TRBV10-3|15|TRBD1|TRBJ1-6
CASSRGTGWNSPLHF
TGTGCCAGCAGCCGAGGGACAGGGTGGAATTCACCCCTCCACTTT
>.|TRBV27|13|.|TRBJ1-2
CASSLSAGVGYTF
TGTGCCAGCAGTTTATCGGCAGGGGTTGGCTACACCTTC
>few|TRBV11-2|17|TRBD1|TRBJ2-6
CASSPRQGGFGANVLTF
TGTGCCAGCAGCCCAAGACAGGGGGGCTTTGGGGCCAACGTCCTGACTTTC
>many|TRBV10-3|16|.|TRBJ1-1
CAIRDGSQGMNTEAFF
TGTGCCATCAGGGATGGATCCCAGGGAATGAACACTGAAGCTTTCTTT
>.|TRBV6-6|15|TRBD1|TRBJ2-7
CASSYLGQGLYEQYF
TGTGCCAGCAGTTACCTGGGACAGGGACTATACGAGCAGTACTTC
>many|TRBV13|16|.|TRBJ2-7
CASSSRVQSASYEQYF
TGTGCCAGCAGCTCACGGGTCCAATCAGCCTCCTACGAGCAGTACTTC
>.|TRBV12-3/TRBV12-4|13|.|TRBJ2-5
CASSYLARETQYF
TGTGCCAGCAGTTATCTAGCGAGGGAGACCCAGTACTTC
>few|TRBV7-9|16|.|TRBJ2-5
CASSTPRDTARETQYF
TGTGCCAGCAGCACCCCCCGGGACACAGCTAGGGAGACCCAGTACTTC
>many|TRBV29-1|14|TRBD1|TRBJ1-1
CSPIQGGSGTEAFF
TGCAGCCCTATTCAGGGGGGGAGTGGCACTGAAGCTTTCTTT
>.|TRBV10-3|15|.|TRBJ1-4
CAISASLSTNEKLFF
TGTGCCATCAGTGCTTCCCTGTCAACTAATGAAAAACTGTTTTTT
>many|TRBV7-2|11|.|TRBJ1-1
CASSYNSEAFF
TGTGCCAGCAGCTACAACAGTGAAGCTTTCTTT
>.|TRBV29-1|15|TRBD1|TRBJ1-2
CSSSGQGYGLYGYTF
TGCAGCTCGTCGGGACAGGGATATGGCCTATATGGCTACACCTTC
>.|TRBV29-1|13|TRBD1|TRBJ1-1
CSAGGQGGTEAFF
TGCAGCGCAGGGGGGCAGGGAGGAACTGAAGCTTTCTTT
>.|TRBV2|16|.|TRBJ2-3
CASSPPWGEKADTQYF
TGTGCCAGCAGTCCTCCCTGGGGGGAGAAGGCAGATACGCAGTATTTT
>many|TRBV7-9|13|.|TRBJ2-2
CASRRTDTGELFF
TGTGCCAGCAGACGCACAGACACCGGGGAGCTGTTTTTT
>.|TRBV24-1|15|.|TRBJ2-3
CATSETGRGRDTQYF
TGTGCCACCAGTGAAACAGGCCGTGGGCGCGATACGCAGTATTTT
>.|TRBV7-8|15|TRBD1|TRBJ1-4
CASSPRTGSNEKPFF
TGTGCCAGCAGCCCTAGGACAGGGAGTAATGAAAAACCGTTTTTT
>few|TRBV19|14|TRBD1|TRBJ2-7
CASSIQGATYGQYF
TGTGCCAGTAGTATACAGGGGGCAACCTACGGGCAGTACTTC
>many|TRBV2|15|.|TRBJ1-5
CASDSVGYSNQPQHF
TGTGCCAGCGACAGTGTGGGTTATAGCAATCAGCCCCAGCATTTT
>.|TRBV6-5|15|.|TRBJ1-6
CASSYEGISNSPLHF
TGTGCCAGCAGTTACGAGGGTATAAGCAATTCACCCCTCCACTTT
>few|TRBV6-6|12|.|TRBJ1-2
CASSYDGDGYTF
TGTGCCAGCAGTTACGATGGGGATGGCTACACCTTC
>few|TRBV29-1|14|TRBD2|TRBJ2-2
CSVVVAGVSGELFF
TGCAGCGTTGTGGTAGCGGGAGTCTCCGGGGAGCTGTTTTTT
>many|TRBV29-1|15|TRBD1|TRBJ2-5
CSVAKFRDRVETQYF
TGCAGCGTTGCTAAATTCCGGGACAGGGTGGAGACCCAGTACTTC
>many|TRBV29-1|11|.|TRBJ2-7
CSVGVNTEQYF
TGCAGCGTTGGTGTAAATACCGAGCAGTACTTC
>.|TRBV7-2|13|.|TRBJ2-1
CASSFFGPDEQFF
TGTGCCAGCAGCTTTTTTGGACCTGATGAGCAGTTCTTC
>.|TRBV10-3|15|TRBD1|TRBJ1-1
CASRLGTGLNTEASF
TGTGCCAGCAGACTTGGGACAGGCCTGAACACTGAAGCTTCCTTT
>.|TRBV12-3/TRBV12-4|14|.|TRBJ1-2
CASRPGAGLDGYTF
TGTGCCAGTAGGCCCGGGGCAGGGCTGGATGGCTACACCTTC
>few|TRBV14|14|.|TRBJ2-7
CASSQSPGAYEQYF
TGTGCCAGCAGCCAATCGCCCGGGGCCTACGAGCAGTACTTC
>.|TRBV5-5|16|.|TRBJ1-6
CASSLLASSYNSPLHF
TGTGCCAGCAGCTTATTGGCGAGCTCCTATAATTCACCCCTCCACTTT
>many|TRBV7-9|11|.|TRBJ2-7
CASEQGYEQYF
TGTGCCAGCGAACAGGGCTACGAGCAGTACTTC
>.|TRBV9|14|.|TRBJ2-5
CASNGGGQQETQYF
TGTGCCAGCAATGGGGGAGGTCAGCAAGAGACCCAGTACTTC
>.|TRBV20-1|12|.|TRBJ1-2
CSASYSGGANTF
TGCAGTGCTAGTTACAGCGGGGGGGCCAACACCTTC
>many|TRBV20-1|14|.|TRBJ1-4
CSASDDGLNEKLFF
TGCAGTGCTAGTGACGACGGCCTTAATGAAAAACTGTTTTTT
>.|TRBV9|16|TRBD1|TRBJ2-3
CASSAEWTGPTDTQYF
TGTGCCAGCAGCGCCGAATGGACAGGGCCCACAGATACGCAGTATTTT
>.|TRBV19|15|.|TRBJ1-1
CASSIQSGLDTEAFF
TGTGCCAGTAGTATTCAATCGGGGCTGGACACTGAAGCTTTCTTT
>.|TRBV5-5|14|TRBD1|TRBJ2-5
CASSPQDREETQYF
TGTGCCAGCAGCCCCCAGGACAGGGAGGAGACCCAGTACTTC
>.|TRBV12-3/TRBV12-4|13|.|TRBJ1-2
CASREQQAGGYTF
TGTGCCAGCAGGGAGCAGCAGGCAGGTGGCTACACCTTC
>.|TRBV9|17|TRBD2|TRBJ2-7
CASSVARPSGGAYEQYF
TGTGCCAGCAGCGTAGCTCGCCCCAGCGGGGGGGCCTACGAGCAGTACTTC
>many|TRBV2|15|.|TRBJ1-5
CASSGLGTGIQPQHF
TGTGCCAGCAGTGGCCTCGGAACAGGGATACAGCCCCAGCATTTT
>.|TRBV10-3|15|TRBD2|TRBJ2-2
CAISVGSGVTGELFF
TGTGCCATCAGTGTCGGTAGCGGGGTCACCGGGGAGCTGTTTTTT
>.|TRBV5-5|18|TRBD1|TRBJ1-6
CASSLTPGQGVDNSPLHF
TGCGCCAGCAGCTTGACCCCGGGACAGGGGGTCGATAATTCACCCCTCCACTTT
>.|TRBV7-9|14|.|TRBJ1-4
CASSLESIGEKLFF
TGTGCCAGCAGCTTAGAGAGCATAGGGGAAAAACTGTTTTTT
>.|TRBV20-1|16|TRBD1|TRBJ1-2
CSATGTGVSIQYGYTF
TGCAGTGCCACAGGGACAGGCGTTTCAATCCAGTATGGCTACACCTTC
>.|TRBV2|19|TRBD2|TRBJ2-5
CASSEARLAGGITQETQYF
TGTGCCAGCAGTGAGGCGAGACTAGCGGGAGGTATAACCCAAGAGACCCAGTACTTC
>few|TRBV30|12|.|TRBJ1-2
CAWSLGVMSYTF
TGTGCCTGGAGTCTCGGGGTGATGAGCTACACCTTC
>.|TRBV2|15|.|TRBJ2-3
CASSVAGADTDTQYF
TGTGCCAGCAGCGTAGCTGGGGCGGACACAGATACGCAGTATTTT
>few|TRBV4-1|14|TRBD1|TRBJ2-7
CASSQGVGDRDKYF
TGCGCCAGCAGCCAGGGGGTGGGGGACAGGGATAAGTACTTC
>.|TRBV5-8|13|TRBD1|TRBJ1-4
CASSWDRVEKLFF
TGTGCCAGCAGCTGGGACAGGGTAGAAAAACTGTTTTTT
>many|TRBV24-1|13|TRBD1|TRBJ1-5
CATSEQGNQPQHF
TGTGCCACCAGTGAACAGGGGAATCAGCCCCAGCATTTT